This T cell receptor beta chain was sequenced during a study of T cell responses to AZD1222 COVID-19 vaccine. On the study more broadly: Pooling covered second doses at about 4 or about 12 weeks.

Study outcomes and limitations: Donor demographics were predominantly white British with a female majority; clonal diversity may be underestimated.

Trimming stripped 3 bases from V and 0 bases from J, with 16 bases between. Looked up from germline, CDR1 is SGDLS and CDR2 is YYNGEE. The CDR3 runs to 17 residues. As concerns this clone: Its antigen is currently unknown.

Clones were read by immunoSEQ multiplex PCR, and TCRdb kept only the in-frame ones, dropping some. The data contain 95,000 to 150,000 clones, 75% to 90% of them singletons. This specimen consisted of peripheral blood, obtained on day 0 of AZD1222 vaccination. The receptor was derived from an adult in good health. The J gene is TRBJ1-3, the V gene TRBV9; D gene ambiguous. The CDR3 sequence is CASSGGLGSSSGNTIYF. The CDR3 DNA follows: TGTGCCAGCAGCGGAGGGTTAGGGAGTTCCTCTGGAAACACCATATATTTT.